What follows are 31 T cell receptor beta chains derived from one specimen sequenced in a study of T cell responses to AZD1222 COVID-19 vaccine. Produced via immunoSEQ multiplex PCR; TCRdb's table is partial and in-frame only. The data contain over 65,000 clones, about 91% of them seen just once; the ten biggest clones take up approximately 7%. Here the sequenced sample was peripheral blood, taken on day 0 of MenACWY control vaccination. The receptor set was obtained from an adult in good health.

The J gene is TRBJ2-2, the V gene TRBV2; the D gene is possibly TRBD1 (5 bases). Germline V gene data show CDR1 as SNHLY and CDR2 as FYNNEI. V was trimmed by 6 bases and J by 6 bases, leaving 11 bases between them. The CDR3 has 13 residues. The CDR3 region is CASRQGWAGELFF. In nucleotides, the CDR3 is TGTGCCAGCAGGCAGGGATGGGCCGGGGAGCTGTTTTTT. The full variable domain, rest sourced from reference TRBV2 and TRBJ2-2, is EPEVTQTPSHQVTQMGQEVILRCVPISNHLYFYWYRQILGQKVEFLVSFYNNEISEKSEIFDDQFSVERPDGSNFTLKIRSTKLEDSAMYFCASRQGWAGELFFGEGSRLTVL.

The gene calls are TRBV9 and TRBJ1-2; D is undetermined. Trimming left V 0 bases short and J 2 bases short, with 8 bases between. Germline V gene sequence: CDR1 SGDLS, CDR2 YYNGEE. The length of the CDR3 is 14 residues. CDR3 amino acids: CASSVGLRNYGYTF. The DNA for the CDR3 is TGTGCCAGCAGCGTAGGATTGCGGAACTATGGCTACACCTTC.

The CDR3 loop reads CASTRSAGNTIYF. The CDR3 DNA reads TGTGCCAGCACGCGCAGCGCTGGAAACACCATATATTTT. The chain links TRBV6-5 to TRBJ1-3; D is undetermined. Per the germline V gene, CDR1 is MNHEY and CDR2 is SVGAGI. This CDR3 is 13 amino acids long. Trimming shortened V by 7 bases and J by 2 bases, and 9 bases separated the two germline ends.

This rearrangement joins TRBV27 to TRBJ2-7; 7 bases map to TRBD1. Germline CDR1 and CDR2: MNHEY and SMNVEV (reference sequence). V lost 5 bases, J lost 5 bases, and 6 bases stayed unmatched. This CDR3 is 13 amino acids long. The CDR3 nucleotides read TGTGCCAGCAGTCCACGACAGGGCCACGAGCAGTACTTC. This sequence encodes CASSPRQGHEQYF.

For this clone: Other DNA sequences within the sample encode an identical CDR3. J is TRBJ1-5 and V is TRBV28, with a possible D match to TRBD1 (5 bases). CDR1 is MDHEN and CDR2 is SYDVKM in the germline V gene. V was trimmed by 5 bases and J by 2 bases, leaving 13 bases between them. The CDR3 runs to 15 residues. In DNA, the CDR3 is TGTGCCAGCAGTCTCCCTGGGGGTGGCAATCAGCCCCAGCATTTT. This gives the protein CASSLPGGGNQPQHF.

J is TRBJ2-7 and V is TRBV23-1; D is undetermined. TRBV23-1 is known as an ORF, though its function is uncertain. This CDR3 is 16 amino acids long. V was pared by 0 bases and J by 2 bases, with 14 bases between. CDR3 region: CASSQSLDLQAYEQYF. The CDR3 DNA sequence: TGCGCCAGCAGTCAATCCCTCGACCTCCAGGCCTACGAGCAGTACTTC.

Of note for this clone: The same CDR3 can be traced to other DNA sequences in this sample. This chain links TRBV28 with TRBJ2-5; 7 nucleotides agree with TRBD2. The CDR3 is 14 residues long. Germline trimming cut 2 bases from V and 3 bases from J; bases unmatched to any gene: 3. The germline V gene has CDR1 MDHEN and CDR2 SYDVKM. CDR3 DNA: TGTGCCAGCAGTTTAGGGGGGAGGGAAGAGACCCAGTACTTC. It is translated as CASSLGGREETQYF.

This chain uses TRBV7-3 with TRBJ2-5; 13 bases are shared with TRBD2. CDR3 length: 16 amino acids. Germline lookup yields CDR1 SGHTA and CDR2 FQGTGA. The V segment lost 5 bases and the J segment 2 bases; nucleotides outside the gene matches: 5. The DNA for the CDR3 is TGTGCCAGCAGCCCCGGGACTAGCGGGGCACAAGAGACCCAGTACTTC. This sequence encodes CASSPGTSGAQETQYF.

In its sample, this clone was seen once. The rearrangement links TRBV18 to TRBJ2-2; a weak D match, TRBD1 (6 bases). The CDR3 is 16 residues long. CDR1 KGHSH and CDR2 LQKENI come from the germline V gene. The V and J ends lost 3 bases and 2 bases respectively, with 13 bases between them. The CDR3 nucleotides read TGTGCCAGCTCACCCCCGGGACACTATAACACCGGGGAGCTGTTTTTT. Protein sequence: CASSPPGHYNTGELFF.

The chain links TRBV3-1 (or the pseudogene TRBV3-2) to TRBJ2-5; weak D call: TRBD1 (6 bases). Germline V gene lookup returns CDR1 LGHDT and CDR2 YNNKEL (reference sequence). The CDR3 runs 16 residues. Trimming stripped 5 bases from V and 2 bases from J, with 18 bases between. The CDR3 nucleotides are TGTGCCAGCAGCTTCAGTTCCGGGACACCGCAAGAGACCCAGTACTTC. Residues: CASSFSSGTPQETQYF.

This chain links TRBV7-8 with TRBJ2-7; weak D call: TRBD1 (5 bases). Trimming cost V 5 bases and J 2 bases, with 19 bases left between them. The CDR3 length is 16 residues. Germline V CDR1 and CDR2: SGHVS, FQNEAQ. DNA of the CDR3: TGTGCCAGCAGCGAGCTATCGGCAGGGTCTACCTACGAGCAGTACTTC. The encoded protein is CASSELSAGSTYEQYF.

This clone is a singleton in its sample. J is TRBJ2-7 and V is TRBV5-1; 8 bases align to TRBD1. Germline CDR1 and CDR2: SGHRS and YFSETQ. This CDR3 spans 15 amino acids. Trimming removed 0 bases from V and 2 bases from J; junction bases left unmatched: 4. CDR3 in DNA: TGCGCCAGCAGCTTGGGACAGGGGTTTACCTACGAGCAGTACTTC. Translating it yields CASSLGQGFTYEQYF. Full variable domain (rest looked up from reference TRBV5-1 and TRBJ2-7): KAGVTQTPRYLIKTRGQQVTLSCSPISGHRSVSWYQQTPGQGLQFLFEYFSETQRNKGNFPGRFSGRQFSNSRSEMNVSTLELGDSALYLCASSLGQGFTYEQYFGPGTRLTVT.

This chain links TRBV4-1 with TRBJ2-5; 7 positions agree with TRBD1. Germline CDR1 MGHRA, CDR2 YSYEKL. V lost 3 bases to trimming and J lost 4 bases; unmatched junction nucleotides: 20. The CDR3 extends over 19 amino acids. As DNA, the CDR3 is TGCGCCAGCAGCCAGCCTAGAACAGGGGAAAGGGGGATGAGAGAGACCCAGTACTTC. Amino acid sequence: CASSQPRTGERGMRETQYF.

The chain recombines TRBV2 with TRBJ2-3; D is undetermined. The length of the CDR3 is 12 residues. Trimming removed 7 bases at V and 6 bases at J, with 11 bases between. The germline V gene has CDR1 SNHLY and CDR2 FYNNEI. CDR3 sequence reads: CASTAGRDTQYF. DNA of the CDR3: TGTGCCAGCACTGCTGGCCGGGATACGCAGTATTTT.

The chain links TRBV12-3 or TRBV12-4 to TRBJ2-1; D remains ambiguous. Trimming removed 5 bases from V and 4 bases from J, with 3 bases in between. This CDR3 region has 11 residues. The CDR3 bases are TGTGCCAGCAGTATATACAATGAGCAGTTCTTC. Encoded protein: CASSIYNEQFF.

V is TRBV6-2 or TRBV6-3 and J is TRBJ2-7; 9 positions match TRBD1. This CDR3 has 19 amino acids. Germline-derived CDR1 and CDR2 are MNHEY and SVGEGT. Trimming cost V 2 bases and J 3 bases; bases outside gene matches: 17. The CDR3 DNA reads TGTGCCAGCAGTTACAGGGGGAGGACAGGGGCCCCCGATAACTACGAGCAGTACTTC. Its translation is CASSYRGRTGAPDNYEQYF.

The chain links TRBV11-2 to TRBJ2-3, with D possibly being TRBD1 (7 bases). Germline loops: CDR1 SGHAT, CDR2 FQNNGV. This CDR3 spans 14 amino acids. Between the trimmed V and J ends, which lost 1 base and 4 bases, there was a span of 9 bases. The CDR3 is CASSLAGGPDTQYF. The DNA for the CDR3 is TGTGCCAGCAGCTTAGCAGGGGGGCCAGATACGCAGTATTTT. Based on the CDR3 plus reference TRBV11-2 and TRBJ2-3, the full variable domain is EAGVAQSPRYKIIEKRQSVAFWCNPISGHATLYWYQQILGQGPKLLIQFQNNGVVDDSQLPKDRFSAERLKGVDSTLKIQPAKLEDSAVYLCASSLAGGPDTQYFGPGTRLTVL.

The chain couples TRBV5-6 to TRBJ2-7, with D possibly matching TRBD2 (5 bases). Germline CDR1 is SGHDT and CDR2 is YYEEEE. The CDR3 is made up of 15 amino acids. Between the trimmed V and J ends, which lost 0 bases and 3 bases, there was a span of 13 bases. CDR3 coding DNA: TGTGCCAGCAGCTTGGTTGGCAGGCGGGTCTACGAGCAGTACTTC. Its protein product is CASSLVGRRVYEQYF.

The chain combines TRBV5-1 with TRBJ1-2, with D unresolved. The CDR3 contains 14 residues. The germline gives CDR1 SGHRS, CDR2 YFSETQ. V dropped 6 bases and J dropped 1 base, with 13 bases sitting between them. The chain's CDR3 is CASNPDGLNYGYTF. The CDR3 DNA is TGCGCCAGCAACCCGGACGGACTTAACTATGGCTACACCTTC. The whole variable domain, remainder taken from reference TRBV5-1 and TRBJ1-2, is KAGVTQTPRYLIKTRGQQVTLSCSPISGHRSVSWYQQTPGQGLQFLFEYFSETQRNKGNFPGRFSGRQFSNSRSEMNVSTLELGDSALYLCASNPDGLNYGYTFGSGTRLTVV.

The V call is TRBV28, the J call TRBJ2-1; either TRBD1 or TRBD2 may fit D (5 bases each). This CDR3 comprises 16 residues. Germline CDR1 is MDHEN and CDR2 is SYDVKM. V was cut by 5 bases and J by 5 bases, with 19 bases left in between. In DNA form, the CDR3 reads TGTGCCAGCAGTGGGGGTTATACAGTTTTTAACAATGAGCAGTTCTTC. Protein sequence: CASSGGYTVFNNEQFF.

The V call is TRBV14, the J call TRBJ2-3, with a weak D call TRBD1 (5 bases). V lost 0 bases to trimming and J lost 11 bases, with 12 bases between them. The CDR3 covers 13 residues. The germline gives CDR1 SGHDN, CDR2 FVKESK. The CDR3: CASSQEGARLQYF. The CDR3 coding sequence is TGTGCCAGCAGCCAAGAAGGGGCTAGATTGCAGTATTTT.

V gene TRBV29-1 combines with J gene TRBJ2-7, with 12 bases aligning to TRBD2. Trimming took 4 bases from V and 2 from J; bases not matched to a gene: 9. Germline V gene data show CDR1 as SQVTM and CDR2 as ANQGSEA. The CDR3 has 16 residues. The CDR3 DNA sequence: TGCAGCGTTGTGGACACCGGGACTAGCGGGCCCTACGAGCAGTACTTC. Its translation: CSVVDTGTSGPYEQYF.

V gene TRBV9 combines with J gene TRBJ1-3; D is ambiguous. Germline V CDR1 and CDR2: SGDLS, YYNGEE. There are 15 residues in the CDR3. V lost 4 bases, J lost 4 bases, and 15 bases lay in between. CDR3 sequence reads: CASSPRQGSGNTIYF. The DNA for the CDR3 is TGTGCCAGCAGCCCTCGGCAAGGGAGCGGAAACACCATATATTTT.

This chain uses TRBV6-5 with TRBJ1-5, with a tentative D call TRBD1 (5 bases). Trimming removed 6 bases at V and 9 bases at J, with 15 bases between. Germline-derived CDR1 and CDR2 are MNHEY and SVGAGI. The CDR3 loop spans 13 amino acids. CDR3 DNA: TGTGCCAGCAGCTCACATCGGGGGAGGCCCCAGCATTTT. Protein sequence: CASSSHRGRPQHF.

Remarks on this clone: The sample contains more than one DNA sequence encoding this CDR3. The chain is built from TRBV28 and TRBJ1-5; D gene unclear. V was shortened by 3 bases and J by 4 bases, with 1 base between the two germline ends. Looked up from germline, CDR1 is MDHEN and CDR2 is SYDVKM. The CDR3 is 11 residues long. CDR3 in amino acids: CASSLNQPQHF. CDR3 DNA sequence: TGTGCCAGCAGTTTGAATCAGCCCCAGCATTTT. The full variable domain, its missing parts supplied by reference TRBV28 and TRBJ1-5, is DVKVTQSSRYLVKRTGEKVFLECVQDMDHENMFWYRQDPGLGLRLIYFSYDVKMKEKGDIPEGYSVSREKKERFSLILESASTNQTSMYLCASSLNQPQHFGDGTRLSIL.

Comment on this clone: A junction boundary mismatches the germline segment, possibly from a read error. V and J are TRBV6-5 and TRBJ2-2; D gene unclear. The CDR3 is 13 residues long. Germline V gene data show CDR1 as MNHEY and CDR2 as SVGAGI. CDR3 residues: CASSDSYTGELFF. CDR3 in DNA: TGTGCCAGCAGTGACTCTTACACCGGGGAGCTGTTTTTT.

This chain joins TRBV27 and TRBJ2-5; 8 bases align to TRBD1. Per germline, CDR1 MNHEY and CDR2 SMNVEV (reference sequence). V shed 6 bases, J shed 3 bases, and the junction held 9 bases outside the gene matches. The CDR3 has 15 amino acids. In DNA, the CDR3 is TGTGCCAGCAGGGGCCTTGGACAGGGCGAAGAGACCCAGTACTTC. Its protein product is CASRGLGQGEETQYF.

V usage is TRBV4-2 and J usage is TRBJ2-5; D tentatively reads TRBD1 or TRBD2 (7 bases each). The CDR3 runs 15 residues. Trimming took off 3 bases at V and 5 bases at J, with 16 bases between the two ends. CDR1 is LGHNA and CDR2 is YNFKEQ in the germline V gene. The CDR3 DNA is TGTGCCAGCAGCCAGCCACAGGGGAGGGATGAGACCCAGTACTTC. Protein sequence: CASSQPQGRDETQYF.

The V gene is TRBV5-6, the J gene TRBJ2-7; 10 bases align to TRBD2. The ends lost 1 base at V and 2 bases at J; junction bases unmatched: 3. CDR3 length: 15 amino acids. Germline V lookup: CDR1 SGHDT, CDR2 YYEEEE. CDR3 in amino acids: CASSLRTSGPYEQYF. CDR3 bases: TGTGCCAGCAGCTTGAGGACTAGCGGCCCCTACGAGCAGTACTTC. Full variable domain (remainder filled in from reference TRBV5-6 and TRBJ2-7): DAGVTQSPTHLIKTRGQQVTLRCSPKSGHDTVSWYQQALGQGPQFIFQYYEEEERQRGNFPDRFSGHQFPNYSSELNVNALLLGDSALYLCASSLRTSGPYEQYFGPGTRLTVT.

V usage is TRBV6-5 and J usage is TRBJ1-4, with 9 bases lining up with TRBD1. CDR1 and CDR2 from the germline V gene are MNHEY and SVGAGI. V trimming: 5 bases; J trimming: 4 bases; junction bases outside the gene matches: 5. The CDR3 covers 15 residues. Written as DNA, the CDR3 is TGTGCCAGCAGTACCCGGGACAGGGATAATGAAAAACTGTTTTTT. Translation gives CASSTRDRDNEKLFF.

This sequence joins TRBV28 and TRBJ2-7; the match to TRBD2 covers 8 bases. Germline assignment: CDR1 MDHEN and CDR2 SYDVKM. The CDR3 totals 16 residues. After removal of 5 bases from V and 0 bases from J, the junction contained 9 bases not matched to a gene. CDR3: CASSPWGGGNSYEQYF. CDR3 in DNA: TGTGCCAGCAGTCCCTGGGGCGGGGGGAACTCCTACGAGCAGTACTTC.